This T cell receptor (beta chain) was captured in a study of blood T cell repertoires in COVID-19. Germline CDR1 is LNHDA and CDR2 is SQIVND (reference sequence). The V gene end was trimmed by 5 bases and the J gene end by 6 bases; junction bases not matched to a gene: 7. CDR3 length equals 15 residues. Original handling: Estimates of nucleated cell counts were drawn from the amplification of reference gene primers. Sequencing was performed with immunoSEQ multiplex PCR; in TCRdb, only in-frame clones are kept and a portion is missing. V and J calls and clone size follow that table, whereas D and trimming were derived from the DNA. The data contain 70,000 to 100,000 clones, roughly 88% of them singletons.

The chain links TRBV19 to TRBJ1-5; the match to TRBD1 covers 10 bases. The sample was peripheral blood. This TCR came from a woman older than 75 with acute or convalescent COVID-19. DNA for the CDR3: TGTGCCAGTAGTCCGGGACAGGGGTTCAGTCAGCCCCAGCATTTT. Amino acids: CASSPGQGFSQPQHF.